These 30 T cell receptor beta chains share one sample of origin, sequenced in a study of blood T cell repertoires in COVID-19. Method: immunoSEQ multiplex PCR; TCRdb's copy keeps in-frame clones and lacks some. The table shows hundreds of thousands of clones, with 75% to 90% occurring only once. The sequenced sample was peripheral blood. The receptors were gathered from a woman in her 30s who had recovered from COVID-19.

The chain employs TRBV7-2 and TRBJ2-3; 10 positions agree with TRBD2. V was pared by 0 bases and J by 4 bases, with 7 bases of the junction left unmatched. The CDR3 runs to 17 residues. The germline gives CDR1 SGHTA, CDR2 FQGNSA. CDR3 residues: CASSLAQRGGRADTQYF. Written as DNA, the CDR3 is TGTGCCAGCAGCTTAGCCCAGCGGGGGGGCCGAGCAGATACGCAGTATTTT. The full variable domain, completed using reference TRBV7-2 and TRBJ2-3, is GAGVSQSPSNKVTEKGKDVELRCDPISGHTALYWYRQSLGQGLEFLIYFQGNSAPDKSGLPSDRFSAERTGGSVSTLTIQRTQQEDSAVYLCASSLAQRGGRADTQYFGPGTRLTVL.

The chain has TRBV9 and TRBJ2-7; TRBD1 matches at 9 bases. This CDR3 has 15 residues. The junction had 6 bases not matched to a gene; V was cut back by 4 bases and J by 1 base. CDR1 and CDR2 (germline): SGDLS, YYNGEE. CDR3 in amino acids: CASSQGTGMSYEQYF. CDR3 sequence (DNA): TGTGCCAGCAGCCAAGGGACAGGGATGTCCTACGAGCAGTACTTC.

The V call is TRBV30, the J call TRBJ2-7; tentatively, D is TRBD2 (5 bases). Germline-derived CDR1 and CDR2 are GTSNPN and SVGIG (reference sequence). The CDR3 spans 12 residues. Trimming pared 3 bases from V and 4 bases from J, leaving 10 bases between. Here the CDR3 reads CAWREDTYEQYF. Here the CDR3 DNA reads TGTGCCTGGAGGGAGGATACGTACGAGCAGTACTTC.

The J gene is TRBJ2-1, the V gene TRBV5-5; TRBD2 is a possible D gene (5 bases). The CDR3 runs 13 residues. Trimming removed 1 base at V and 10 bases at J, with 12 bases between. Germline lookup yields CDR1 SGHKS and CDR2 YYEKEE (reference sequence). CDR3 in amino acids: CASSLLTGNEQFF. In DNA, the CDR3 is TGTGCCAGCAGCTTGTTGACCGGGAACGAGCAGTTCTTC.

This sequence joins TRBV2 and TRBJ1-5; 7 positions match TRBD1. V lost 7 bases to trimming and J lost 6 bases; unmatched junction nucleotides: 9. This CDR3 is built from 14 residues. Germline V gives CDR1 SNHLY, CDR2 FYNNEI. In nucleotides, the CDR3 is TGTGCCAGCACCGTAACAGGGGTGGGTCAGCCCCAGCATTTT. As protein: CASTVTGVGQPQHF.

CDR3: CATSTMGLNQPQHF. CDR3 in DNA: TGTGCCACCAGTACCATGGGGCTTAATCAGCCCCAGCATTTT. J is TRBJ1-5 and V is TRBV15; perhaps TRBD1 as D (5 bases). The CDR3 extends over 14 amino acids. V was clipped by 6 bases and J by 4 bases, with 13 bases between them. Germline V gene sequence: CDR1 LNHNV, CDR2 YYDKDF (reference sequence).

The chain recombines TRBV6-5 with TRBJ2-1; 7 nucleotides align to TRBD1. Germline-derived CDR1 and CDR2 are MNHEY and SVGAGI. The CDR3 loop spans 14 amino acids. J was trimmed by 6 bases and V by 6 bases; bases with no gene match: 8. CDR3 loop: CASRGTAPANEQFF. The CDR3 nucleotides read TGTGCCAGCAGAGGGACAGCACCCGCCAATGAGCAGTTCTTC.

The CDR3 is CASSFVRGANYGYTF. CDR3 nucleotide sequence: TGTGCCAGCAGTTTCGTCCGTGGAGCTAACTATGGCTACACCTTC. The chain is built from TRBV6-5 and TRBJ1-2; D call uncertain. Per germline, CDR1 MNHEY and CDR2 SVGAGI. V lost 4 bases, J lost 0 bases, and 12 bases lay in between. This CDR3 has 15 residues.

The chain links TRBV5-6 to TRBJ1-2, with a weak D call TRBD1 (6 bases). The V end was cut by 2 bases, the J end by 8 bases, with 13 bases between. The germline CDR1 and CDR2 sequences are SGHDT and YYEEEE. The CDR3 length is 13 residues. The CDR3 DNA is TGTGCCAGCAGCTTAATACAGGGAGAGGGCTACACCTTC. The encoded protein is CASSLIQGEGYTF.

This chain connects TRBV2 to TRBJ2-1; TRBD1 is a possible D gene (6 bases). This CDR3 has 15 residues. V lost 3 bases and J lost 7, with 16 bases in between. Germline-derived CDR1 and CDR2 are SNHLY and FYNNEI. This CDR3 reads CASSEGALLINEQFF. CDR3 bases: TGTGCCAGCAGTGAGGGGGCACTATTAATAAATGAGCAGTTCTTC.

The rearrangement joins TRBV29-1 to TRBJ2-2; 7 nucleotides align to TRBD1. Per germline, CDR1 SQVTM and CDR2 ANQGSEA. Germline trimming cut 5 bases from V and 5 bases from J; bases unmatched to any gene: 8. The CDR3 is 14 amino acids. The DNA for the CDR3 is TGCAGCGTTAATCCGACAGGGAGTACCGGGGAGCTGTTTTTT. It is translated as CSVNPTGSTGELFF.

This clone has a single count. This sequence joins TRBV4-1 and TRBJ1-5; 9 positions match TRBD1. Germline V CDR1 and CDR2: MGHRA, YSYEKL. V trimming: 3 bases; J trimming: 2 bases; junction bases outside the gene matches: 5. This CDR3 region has 16 residues. CDR3 amino acids: CASSQDRGDGNQPQHF. CDR3 in DNA: TGCGCCAGCAGCCAGGACAGGGGAGATGGCAATCAGCCCCAGCATTTT.

The chain carries TRBV7-9 and TRBJ2-2, with D tentatively TRBD1 (5 bases). Germline values: CDR1 SEHNR, CDR2 FQNEAQ (reference sequence). The CDR3 is made up of 13 amino acids. Trimming cost V 5 bases and J 7 bases, with 11 bases left between them. Here the CDR3 DNA reads TGTGCCAGCAGCCCCCGGACAATCGGGGAGCTGTTTTTT. This gives the protein CASSPRTIGELFF.

The genes are TRBV5-4 and TRBJ2-1, with 7 bases lining up with TRBD2. This CDR3 region has 15 residues. Unmatched junction bases numbered 10, after V lost 4 bases and J lost 6 bases. The germline V gene has CDR1 SGHNT and CDR2 YYREEE (reference sequence). CDR3 DNA: TGTGCCAGCAGCATCGCGGGAGTAGCGGCCAATGAGCAGTTCTTC. Translation gives CASSIAGVAANEQFF.

This chain joins TRBV11-3 and TRBJ2-1; 12 bases agree with TRBD2. Germline trimming cut 1 base from V and 7 bases from J; bases unmatched to any gene: 8. From germline, CDR1 is SGHNT and CDR2 YENEEA. CDR3 size: 17 residues. CDR3 sequence (DNA): TGTGCCAGCAGCTTAGGTACGACTAGCGGGAGCAGGAATGAGCAGTTCTTC. This gives the protein CASSLGTTSGSRNEQFF.

The sample holds a few counts of this clone. CDR3: CASSLGLFPNTEAFF. The CDR3 coding sequence is TGTGCCAGCAGCTTAGGTCTCTTCCCGAACACTGAAGCTTTCTTT. The gene calls are TRBV11-2 and TRBJ1-1; no clear D. This CDR3 is built from 15 residues. Germline-derived CDR1 and CDR2 are SGHAT and FQNNGV. V lost 1 base and J 1 base, leaving 10 bases between the germline ends.

CDR3 DNA sequence: TGTGCCAGTAGTATAGATCCTGACAGGGGGATAGTCACTGAAGCTTTCTTT. It translates to CASSIDPDRGIVTEAFF. The rearrangement links TRBV19 to TRBJ1-1; the match to TRBD1 covers 9 bases. V was clipped by 0 bases and J by 4 bases; unmatched bases: 9. The CDR3 contains 17 residues. CDR1 LNHDA and CDR2 SQIVND come from the germline V gene (reference sequence).

The genes are TRBV29-1 and TRBJ2-2; the match to TRBD1 covers 9 bases. Germline V gene sequence: CDR1 SQVTM, CDR2 ANQGSEA. The CDR3 length is 17 residues. The ends lost 4 bases at V and 1 base at J; junction bases unmatched: 10. CDR3 in DNA: TGCAGCGTTGGGAGAAGAGGGGGACAGGGGAACACCGGGGAGCTGTTTTTT. Its translation is CSVGRRGGQGNTGELFF.

The chain combines TRBV15 with TRBJ1-1, with D perhaps TRBD1 (5 bases). Trimming cost V 2 bases and J 4 bases, with 17 bases left between them. The CDR3 spans 16 residues. CDR1 is LNHNV, CDR2 YYDKDF, per germline (reference sequence). CDR3 protein: CATSRRVNVGGTEAFF. DNA for the CDR3: TGTGCCACCAGCAGACGGGTTAATGTGGGGGGCACTGAAGCTTTCTTT.

The chain combines TRBV7-2 with TRBJ1-3; TRBD1 might be the D (5 bases). The V gene's germline CDR1 is SGHTA and CDR2 FQGNSA. The V gene lost 3 bases and the J gene lost 2 bases, with 11 bases spanning the gap. The CDR3 extends over 15 amino acids. CDR3 DNA: TGTGCCAGCAGCTTCCAGGGTGGCCCTGGAAACACCATATATTTT. Translated: CASSFQGGPGNTIYF.

The rearrangement joins TRBV11-2 to TRBJ1-3; 8 bases agree with TRBD1. Germline V gene sequence: CDR1 SGHAT, CDR2 FQNNGV. The CDR3 has 15 amino acids. Losses at the gene ends were 3 bases for V and 4 bases for J; bases not matched to a gene: 5. The CDR3 coding sequence is TGTGCCAGCAGCTTCTCCGGGACAGGAGGAAACACCATATATTTT. This sequence encodes CASSFSGTGGNTIYF.

The chain has TRBV6-5 and TRBJ2-5; 9 bases match TRBD2. CDR1 is MNHEY and CDR2 is SVGAGI in the germline V gene. V trimming: 0 bases; J trimming: 6 bases; junction bases outside the gene matches: 5. The CDR3 is made up of 15 amino acids. The CDR3 bases are TGTGCCAGCAGTTACTCGCGGGCGGGAGGGCAGACCCAGTACTTC. It yields the protein CASSYSRAGGQTQYF.

The gene calls are TRBV5-1 and TRBJ2-3; D gene uncertain. The CDR3 consists of 13 residues. Trimming stripped 0 bases from V and 4 bases from J, with 6 bases between. CDR1 is SGHRS, CDR2 YFSETQ, per germline. The CDR3 coding sequence is TGCGCCAGCAGCTTGGGAGTGGCAGATACGCAGTATTTT. Protein product: CASSLGVADTQYF.

The chain couples TRBV3-1 (or the pseudogene TRBV3-2) to TRBJ2-5, with D perhaps matching TRBD2 (6 bases). The CDR3 is 12 amino acids. Germline V gene data show CDR1 as LGHDT and CDR2 as YNNKEL (reference sequence). Deletions cut 5 bases from V and 6 bases from J, with 10 bases between. CDR3 nucleotides: TGTGCCAGCAGCGCGGGACCGAAGACCCAGTACTTC. Its translation is CASSAGPKTQYF.

The chain carries TRBV28 and TRBJ1-5, with D possibly TRBD1 on 5 matching bases. V lost 2 bases and J lost 2, with 10 bases in between. CDR3 length: 15 amino acids. CDR1 and CDR2 from the germline V gene are MDHEN and SYDVKM. The CDR3 sequence: CASSLVGEGNQPQHF. The CDR3 DNA is TGTGCCAGCAGTTTAGTAGGGGAAGGCAATCAGCCCCAGCATTTT.

The chain has TRBV3-1 (or the pseudogene TRBV3-2) and TRBJ2-7, with 7 bases lining up with TRBD2. Germline trimming cut 0 bases from V and 3 bases from J; bases unmatched to any gene: 5. The CDR3 spans 15 residues. Germline V gene lookup returns CDR1 LGHDT and CDR2 YNNKEL (reference sequence). The CDR3 DNA is TGTGCCAGCAGCCAAGAGGGCGGGGGTTTCTACGAGCAGTACTTC. Translated: CASSQEGGGFYEQYF.

This sequence joins TRBV14 and TRBJ2-7; TRBD2 might be the D (5 bases). Germline CDR1 is SGHDN and CDR2 is FVKESK. CDR3 length: 14 residues. Trimming removed 1 base from V and 2 bases from J, with 9 bases in between. In nucleotides, the CDR3 is TGTGCCAGCAGCCAAGGACTACCCCCCTACGAGCAGTACTTC. Residues: CASSQGLPPYEQYF.

This clone was counted a single time. The genes are TRBV11-3 and TRBJ2-5; 10 nucleotides line up with TRBD2. The ends lost 1 base at V and 5 bases at J; junction bases unmatched: 4. The CDR3 is 15 amino acids. CDR1 and CDR2 from the germline V gene are SGHNT and YENEEA. The DNA for the CDR3 is TGTGCCAGCAGCTTAGTCGCTAGCGGGAGCGAGACCCAGTACTTC. As protein: CASSLVASGSETQYF. The whole variable domain, remainder taken from reference TRBV11-3 and TRBJ2-5, is EAGVVQSPRYKIIEKKQPVAFWCNPISGHNTLYWYLQNLGQGPELLIRYENEEAVDDSQLPKDRFSAERLKGVDSTLKIQPAELGDSAVYLCASSLVASGSETQYFGPGTRLLVL.

The rearrangement joins TRBV5-1 to TRBJ2-5; 14 bases fit TRBD2. The CDR3 totals 16 residues. V was clipped by 2 bases and J by 3 bases; unmatched bases: 3. Germline CDR1 reads SGHRS; CDR2 reads YFSETQ. CDR3 sequence: CASSFPGLAGEETQYF. In DNA, the CDR3 is TGCGCCAGCAGCTTTCCGGGACTAGCGGGGGAAGAGACCCAGTACTTC.

In its sample, this clone was seen a few times. This rearrangement joins TRBV4-1 to TRBJ1-2, with D perhaps matching TRBD1 (5 bases). The CDR3 length is 15 residues. The V gene's germline CDR1 is MGHRA and CDR2 YSYEKL. V was shortened by 9 bases and J by 2 bases, with 19 bases between the two germline ends. The CDR3 loop reads CASNRGSSTNYGYTF. CDR3 bases: TGCGCCAGTAATAGGGGAAGTAGTACCAACTATGGCTACACCTTC.